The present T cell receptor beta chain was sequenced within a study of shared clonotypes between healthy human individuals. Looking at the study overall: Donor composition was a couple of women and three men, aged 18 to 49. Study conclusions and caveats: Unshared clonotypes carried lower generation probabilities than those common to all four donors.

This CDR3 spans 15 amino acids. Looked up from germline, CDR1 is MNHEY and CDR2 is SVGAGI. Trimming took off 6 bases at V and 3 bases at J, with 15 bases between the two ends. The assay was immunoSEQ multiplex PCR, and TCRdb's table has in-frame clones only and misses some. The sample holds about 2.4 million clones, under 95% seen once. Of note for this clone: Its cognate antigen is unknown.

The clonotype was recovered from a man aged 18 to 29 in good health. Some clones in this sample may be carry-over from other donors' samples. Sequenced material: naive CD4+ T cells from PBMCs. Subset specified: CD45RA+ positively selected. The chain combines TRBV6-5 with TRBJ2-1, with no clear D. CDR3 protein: CASRDPWPLYNEQFF. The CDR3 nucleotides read TGTGCCAGCAGGGATCCTTGGCCGCTCTACAATGAGCAGTTCTTC.